A single TCR beta chain is shown here with its context. This specimen belongs to a study of T cell changes during pregnancy in multiple sclerosis. Between the trimmed V and J ends, which lost 2 bases and 5 bases, there was a span of 19 bases. CDR1 is SGHNT, CDR2 YYREEE, per germline (reference sequence). The CDR3 extends over 17 amino acids. Assay: immunoSEQ multiplex PCR; the TCRdb copy retains only in-frame clones and omits some. Here the sample spans under 60,000 clones, 85% to 95% being singletons. The rearrangement uses TRBV5-4 and TRBJ2-2; possible D gene TRBD2, 6 bases. Sequencing used CD4+ T cells from peripheral blood mononuclear cells, obtained in the second trimester of pregnancy. The TCR originated in a female donor in good health, enrolled as a control in a pregnancy study. CDR3 amino acids: CASSFGQIGGITGELFF. The CDR3 bases are TGTGCCAGCAGCTTCGGACAAATCGGCGGGATAACCGGGGAGCTGTTTTTT.